The present T cell receptor (beta chain) was sequenced within a study of blood T cell repertoires in COVID-19. Study summary: COVID-19 samples from acute and convalescent phases originated in the United States, Italy and Spain. From T cells, B-cell-depleted T cells, or PBMCs came the material, which was cDNA or gDNA.

In the study's own analysis: From reference gene primer amplification, estimates of nucleated cell counts were derived. Here immunoSEQ multiplex PCR was the method, and the copy in TCRdb shows in-frame clones only, minus some. The V and J calls and clone size come from that table; D and trimming were worked out from the DNA. This table holds hundreds of thousands of clones, roughly four fifths found once. CDR1 and CDR2 from the germline V gene are LGHNA and YNFKEQ. V was clipped by 0 bases and J by 6 bases; unmatched bases: 1. The CDR3 is 14 residues long. Patients of the Seattle cohort, enrolled during active infection, were followed longitudinally.

The V and J genes are TRBV4-2 and TRBJ1-5; 8 nucleotides match TRBD1. The sequence came from a woman older than 75 with COVID-19, enrolled during active disease. The sequenced sample was peripheral blood. CDR3 in amino acids: CASSQDTGGQPQHF. Here the CDR3 DNA reads TGTGCCAGCAGCCAAGATACAGGGGGTCAGCCCCAGCATTTT.